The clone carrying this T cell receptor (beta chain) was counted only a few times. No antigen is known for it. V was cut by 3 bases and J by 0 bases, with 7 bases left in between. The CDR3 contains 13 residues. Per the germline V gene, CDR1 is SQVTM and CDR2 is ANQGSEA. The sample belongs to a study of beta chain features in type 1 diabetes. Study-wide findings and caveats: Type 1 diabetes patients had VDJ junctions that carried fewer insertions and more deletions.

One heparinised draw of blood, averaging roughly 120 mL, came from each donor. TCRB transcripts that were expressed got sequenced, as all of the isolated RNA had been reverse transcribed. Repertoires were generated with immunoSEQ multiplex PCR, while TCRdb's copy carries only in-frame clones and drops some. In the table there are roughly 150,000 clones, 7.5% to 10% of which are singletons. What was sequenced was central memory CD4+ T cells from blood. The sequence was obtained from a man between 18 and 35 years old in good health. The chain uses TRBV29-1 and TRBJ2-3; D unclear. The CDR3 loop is CSVERSSTDTQYF. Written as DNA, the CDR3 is TGCAGCGTTGAGAGGAGTAGCACAGATACGCAGTATTTT.